The 24 T cell receptor beta chains presented below share a single source sample, sequenced in a study of shared clonotypes between healthy human individuals. Data came from immunoSEQ multiplex PCR; TCRdb stores just in-frame clones and leaves some out. The sample carries about 1 million clones, around 76% recorded once. The source material was memory CD4+ T cells sorted from blood. As for subset: CD45RA-negative fraction. Receptors were obtained from a man between 18 and 35 years old in good health.

This clone appeared a few times. The CDR3 region has the DNA TGCGCCAGCAGCTTACGACAGGACCAGAACACTGAAGCTTTCTTT. This encodes CASSLRQDQNTEAFF. The gene calls are TRBV4-1 and TRBJ1-1, with a tentative D call TRBD1 (6 bases). V was clipped by 5 bases and J by 1 base, with 14 bases between them. This CDR3 is 15 amino acids long. Per the germline V gene, CDR1 is MGHRA and CDR2 is YSYEKL.

In this sample, this clone turned up once. This CDR3 is CASSLGAQQGYTF. Here the CDR3 DNA reads TGTGCCAGCAGCTTAGGAGCCCAGCAGGGCTACACCTTC. This sequence joins TRBV7-2 and TRBJ1-2, with D unresolved. The CDR3 spans 13 residues. Germline assignment: CDR1 SGHTA and CDR2 FQGNSA. Trimming removed 1 base from V and 8 bases from J, with 11 bases in between.

Details on this clone: The sample has other DNA sequences that encode this CDR3 too. The V call is TRBV18, the J call TRBJ1-5; weak D call: TRBD1 (5 bases). In germline, CDR1 is KGHSH, CDR2 LQKENI. The CDR3 contains 13 residues. V was pared by 2 bases and J by 4 bases, with 6 bases between. The CDR3 DNA reads TGTGCCAGCTCACCAGCAGGGAATCAGCCCCAGCATTTT. This gives the protein CASSPAGNQPQHF.

The chain carries TRBV5-4 and TRBJ2-7; D gene ambiguous. This CDR3 contains 13 residues. Germline V gene data show CDR1 as SGHNT and CDR2 as YYREEE (reference sequence). The V and J ends lost 0 bases and 4 bases respectively, with 8 bases between them. The CDR3 bases are TGTGCCAGCAGCTTGGATGGTCAATACGAGCAGTACTTC. As protein: CASSLDGQYEQYF.

The rearrangement links TRBV5-4 to TRBJ2-1; 10 bases are a match to TRBD2. The CDR3 runs 16 residues. V lost 1 base, J lost 2 bases, and 3 bases stayed unmatched. Looked up from germline, CDR1 is SGHNT and CDR2 is YYREEE (reference sequence). The chain's CDR3 is CASSLTSGRAYNEQFF. The CDR3 nucleotides are TGTGCCAGCAGCTTGACAAGCGGGAGGGCCTACAATGAGCAGTTCTTC.

This clone has a handful of counts. A much larger clonotype is one base distant, so this may be a read error. The same CDR3 can be traced to other DNA sequences in this sample. The chain links TRBV20-1 to TRBJ1-2, with TRBD1 as a possible D gene (6 bases). The V end was cut by 5 bases, the J end by 8 bases, with 12 bases between. In germline, CDR1 is DFQATT, CDR2 SNEGSKA (reference sequence). CDR3 length: 11 residues. For the CDR3, the DNA is TGCAGTGCTGCACAGGGCGGCGGCTACACCTTC. It yields the protein CSAAQGGGYTF.

J is TRBJ2-7 and V is TRBV28; D call uncertain. The CDR3 has 14 amino acids. Looked up from germline, CDR1 is MDHEN and CDR2 is SYDVKM. V was cut by 4 bases and J by 6 bases, with 16 bases left in between. The CDR3 DNA reads TGTGCCAGCAGTTGGGATTGGCAGAGAGGCGAGCAGTACTTC. Residues: CASSWDWQRGEQYF.

CDR3 protein: CAWAPGLGYEQYF. The CDR3 bases are TGTGCCTGGGCCCCGGGACTAGGCTACGAGCAGTACTTC. This rearrangement joins TRBV30 to TRBJ2-7; TRBD2 agrees at 8 bases. V shed 5 bases and J 3 bases; nucleotides not matched to a gene: 6. CDR1 is GTSNPN and CDR2 is SVGIG in the germline V gene (reference sequence). The CDR3 consists of 13 residues.

The V and J genes are TRBV27 and TRBJ2-3, with D possibly being TRBD2 (5 bases). V was trimmed by 10 bases and J by 0 bases, leaving 11 bases between them. Per the germline V gene, CDR1 is MNHEY and CDR2 is SMNVEV (reference sequence). The CDR3 extends over 13 amino acids. Here the CDR3 reads CATRGFSTDTQYF. The CDR3 DNA is TGTGCCACCCGGGGATTTAGCACAGATACGCAGTATTTT.

This clone was seen at least ten times. V and J are TRBV5-1 and TRBJ1-2; the match to TRBD1 covers 8 bases. The CDR3 runs to 15 residues. Germline-derived CDR1 and CDR2 are SGHRS and YFSETQ. With V trimmed by 4 bases and J by 8 bases, 13 bases remained unmatched. CDR3 sequence: CASSRLPGQVDGYTF. As DNA, the CDR3 is TGCGCCAGCAGCCGACTCCCGGGACAGGTAGACGGCTACACCTTC.

The chain couples TRBV29-1 to TRBJ2-2; D is ambiguous. This CDR3 region has 12 residues. From germline, CDR1 is SQVTM and CDR2 ANQGSEA. V dropped 6 bases and J dropped 6 bases, with 11 bases sitting between them. CDR3 nucleotide sequence: TGCAGCGTGGGGTCCCGGGCCGGGGAGCTGTTTTTT. Residues: CSVGSRAGELFF.

The rearrangement uses TRBV11-2 and TRBJ1-4; TRBD1 aligns across 9 bases. Germline trimming cut 5 bases from V and 2 bases from J; bases unmatched to any gene: 6. CDR1 is SGHAT, CDR2 FQNNGV, per germline. The CDR3 consists of 16 residues. CDR3 bases: TGTGCCAGCAGCCGTGGGACAGGGAAGACTAATGAAAAACTGTTTTTT. Translating it yields CASSRGTGKTNEKLFF.

This chain links TRBV18 with TRBJ1-1; D call uncertain. The CDR3 runs 14 residues. Trimming removed 3 bases from V and 1 base from J, with 9 bases in between. The V gene's germline CDR1 is KGHSH and CDR2 LQKENI. CDR3 sequence (DNA): TGTGCCAGCTCACCCCTTTATGGGAACACTGAAGCTTTCTTT. The encoded protein is CASSPLYGNTEAFF.

The chain carries TRBV19 and TRBJ1-6, with unresolved D. The germline V gene encodes CDR1 LNHDA and CDR2 SQIVND (reference sequence). This CDR3 spans 12 amino acids. V was cut by 3 bases and J by 8 bases, with 5 bases left in between. In DNA, the CDR3 is TGTGCCAGTAGTATCAAGGATTCACCCCTCCACTTT. This translates into CASSIKDSPLHF.

The chain recombines TRBV27 with TRBJ2-7; 10 nucleotides match TRBD1. The CDR3 is made up of 16 amino acids. J gave up 3 bases and V 6 bases, and 11 bases lay outside the gene matches. Germline-derived CDR1 and CDR2 are MNHEY and SMNVEV (reference sequence). In nucleotides, the CDR3 is TGTGCCAGCAGCTCCCCCCGGGACAGGGGTATCTACGAGCAGTACTTC. It is translated as CASSSPRDRGIYEQYF.

This rearrangement joins TRBV5-4 to TRBJ2-7, with a tentative D call TRBD2 (6 bases). Germline V gives CDR1 SGHNT, CDR2 YYREEE (reference sequence). Trimming left V 2 bases short and J 0 bases short, with 15 bases between. CDR3 length equals 16 residues. The CDR3 DNA reads TGTGCCAGCAGCTTCGGACCCGGGGACTCCTCCTACGAGCAGTACTTC. Translated: CASSFGPGDSSYEQYF.

CDR3 protein: CASSAQAGANVLTF. CDR3 bases: TGTGCCAGCAGTGCACAGGCTGGGGCCAACGTCCTGACTTTC. The chain employs TRBV14 and TRBJ2-6; a weak D match, TRBD1 (5 bases). The V end was cut by 6 bases, the J end by 2 bases, with 8 bases between. The germline V gene has CDR1 SGHDN and CDR2 FVKESK. This CDR3 is built from 14 residues.

This clone was found many times. The V gene is TRBV11-3, the J gene TRBJ2-1; a possible D gene is TRBD2 (5 bases). The germline gives CDR1 SGHNT, CDR2 YENEEA. With 0 bases removed from V and 12 bases from J, the gap between germline ends came to 12 bases. The CDR3 totals 13 residues. The chain's CDR3 is CASSLDNGGLQFF. DNA of the CDR3: TGTGCCAGCAGCTTAGACAACGGAGGTTTGCAGTTCTTC.

The rearrangement uses TRBV28 and TRBJ2-5, with D perhaps matching TRBD1 (5 bases). Looked up from germline, CDR1 is MDHEN and CDR2 is SYDVKM. The CDR3 consists of 14 residues. The V end was cut by 3 bases, the J end by 2 bases, with 10 bases between. This chain's CDR3 is CASSFSPGQETQYF. The CDR3 nucleotides are TGTGCCAGCAGTTTTAGTCCAGGGCAAGAGACCCAGTACTTC.

The table lists this clone with a few counts. Additional DNA sequences in this sample encode the identical CDR3. This chain joins TRBV7-2 and TRBJ2-1, with 7 bases matching TRBD1. This CDR3 spans 15 amino acids. CDR1 and CDR2 (germline): SGHTA, FQGNSA. Trimming removed 0 bases from V and 1 base from J; junction bases left unmatched: 0. The CDR3: CASSLAQGSYNEQFF. The CDR3 DNA reads as TGTGCCAGCAGCTTAGCACAGGGGTCCTACAATGAGCAGTTCTTC.

The V gene is TRBV15, the J gene TRBJ2-1; 10 nucleotides agree with TRBD2. The CDR3 sequence is 15 residues long. V lost 5 bases, J lost 7 bases, and 8 bases stayed unmatched. CDR1 is LNHNV, CDR2 YYDKDF, per germline (reference sequence). CDR3 coding DNA: TGTGCCACCAGCGGATCTAGCGGGAGATCGAATGAGCAGTTCTTC. Translated, it gives CATSGSSGRSNEQFF.

The rearrangement links TRBV5-6 to TRBJ1-5; possible D gene TRBD1, 5 bases. Trimming stripped 1 base from V and 1 base from J, with 9 bases between. CDR1 and CDR2 from the germline V gene are SGHDT and YYEEEE. This CDR3 region has 15 residues. CDR3 DNA: TGTGCCAGCAGCTTGAGGGGCGGGAGCAATCAGCCCCAGCATTTT. It translates to CASSLRGGSNQPQHF.

V gene TRBV10-3 combines with J gene TRBJ1-2; D ambiguous. The CDR3 contains 12 residues. Germline values: CDR1 ENHRY, CDR2 SYGVKD. Trimming pared 11 bases from V and 6 bases from J, leaving 16 bases between. CDR3 sequence: CAAQRPDNGYTF. The CDR3 region has the DNA TGTGCCGCGCAGCGCCCTGACAATGGCTACACCTTC.

The chain is built from TRBV5-1 and TRBJ1-3, with no clear D. Trimming took off 0 bases at V and 2 bases at J, with 12 bases between the two ends. This CDR3 has 16 amino acids. Germline V gene sequence: CDR1 SGHRS, CDR2 YFSETQ. CDR3 sequence reads: CASSLATGGTGNTIYF. Written as DNA, the CDR3 is TGCGCCAGCAGCTTGGCCACGGGAGGGACTGGAAACACCATATATTTT.